Following are 31 T cell receptor beta chains from one sample sequenced in a study of T cell changes during pregnancy in multiple sclerosis. Method: immunoSEQ multiplex PCR; TCRdb's copy keeps in-frame clones and lacks some. The sample has about 38,000 clones; 92% are singletons. Sequenced here: CD8+ T cells from peripheral blood mononuclear cells, sampled in the third trimester of pregnancy. Receptors were obtained from a female donor with multiple sclerosis, enrolled in a pregnancy study.

J is TRBJ2-3 and V is TRBV7-3, with TRBD2 matching 8 bases. Germline CDR1 is SGHTA and CDR2 is FQGTGA. J lost 0 bases, V lost 2 bases, and 10 bases had no gene match. CDR3 size: 18 residues. Here the CDR3 DNA reads TGTGCCAGCAGCTTAGGCGTAATGGGCGGGAGGAGCACAGATACGCAGTATTTT. This translates into CASSLGVMGGRSTDTQYF.

The chain uses TRBV6-1 and TRBJ1-1, with TRBD1 matching over 9 bases. Germline V CDR1 and CDR2: MNHNS, SASEGT. CDR3 size: 15 residues. V dropped 6 bases and J dropped 0; count of bases not matched to a gene: 5. The CDR3 DNA reads TGTGCCAGCAGCGCGGGACAGGGATTGAACACTGAAGCTTTCTTT. Amino acids: CASSAGQGLNTEAFF.

V and J are TRBV27 and TRBJ2-1; no clear D. Germline assignment: CDR1 MNHEY and CDR2 SMNVEV (reference sequence). This CDR3 is built from 12 residues. The V end lost 5 bases, the J end lost 7 bases, and 9 bases lay between the germline ends. For the CDR3, the DNA is TGTGCCAGCAGTCAATCTAGAAATGAGCAGTTCTTC. Encoded protein: CASSQSRNEQFF.

In its sample, this clone was seen once. This chain joins TRBV2 and TRBJ2-7, with unresolved D. The CDR3 spans 15 residues. V was shortened by 1 base and J by 3 bases, with 13 bases between the two germline ends. From germline, CDR1 is SNHLY and CDR2 FYNNEI. This CDR3 reads CASSEGASPLYEQYF. Here the CDR3 DNA reads TGTGCCAGCAGTGAAGGCGCGTCCCCACTCTACGAGCAGTACTTC.

The rearrangement links TRBV5-6 to TRBJ1-2; D might be TRBD1 (5 bases). The CDR3 has 14 amino acids. Germline-derived CDR1 and CDR2 are SGHDT and YYEEEE. The V gene lost 2 bases and the J gene lost 3 bases, with 11 bases spanning the gap. CDR3 in DNA: TGTGCCAGCAGCTTAGGGGATCTGTACTATGGCTACACCTTC. It translates to CASSLGDLYYGYTF.

This chain uses TRBV15 with TRBJ2-6, with 9 nucleotides matching TRBD2. Germline loops: CDR1 LNHNV, CDR2 YYDKDF (reference sequence). The CDR3 length is 16 residues. With 5 bases clipped from V and 0 bases from J, the junction kept 2 bases outside the gene matches. CDR3 in amino acids: CATSGSGSSGANVLTF. Written as DNA, the CDR3 is TGTGCCACCAGCGGTAGCGGGAGCTCTGGGGCCAACGTCCTGACTTTC. The full variable domain, rest sourced from reference TRBV15 and TRBJ2-6, is DAMVIQNPRYQVTQFGKPVTLSCSQTLNHNVMYWYQQKSSQAPKLLFHYYDKDFNNEADTPDNFQSRRPNTSFCFLDIRSPGLGDTAMYLCATSGSGSSGANVLTFGAGSRLTVL.

This clone occurred once. One end of the junction is discordant with germline, which a read error may explain. V usage is TRBV29-1 and J usage is TRBJ2-1; D might be TRBD2 (6 bases). The germline CDR1 and CDR2 sequences are SQVTM and ANQGSEA. This CDR3 comprises 18 residues. The chain's CDR3 is CSVLSRETGEPSSNEQFF. The CDR3 DNA is TGCAGCGTCTTATCCCGAGAGACGGGGGAGCCCTCCTCCAATGAGCAGTTCTTC.

This clone was counted a single time. The chain joins TRBV11-3 to TRBJ1-3, with D possibly matching TRBD1 (5 bases). CDR1 SGHNT and CDR2 YENEEA come from the germline V gene. The length of the CDR3 is 12 residues. Trimming took 2 bases from V and 8 from J, leaving 7 bases between them. This chain's CDR3 is CASSLPGDTIYF. DNA of the CDR3: TGTGCCAGCAGCTTACCGGGGGACACCATATATTTT.

The chain has TRBV28 and TRBJ1-1; possible D gene TRBD1, 6 bases. V lost 7 bases and J 3 bases, leaving 15 bases between the germline ends. The CDR3 has 14 residues. CDR1 and CDR2 from the germline V gene are MDHEN and SYDVKM. The CDR3 loop reads CASTLGGGYTEAFF. CDR3 bases: TGTGCCAGCACCCTGGGAGGGGGATACACTGAAGCTTTCTTT.

This chain connects TRBV5-1 to TRBJ2-1; 9 bases fit TRBD1. V trimming: 2 bases; J trimming: 2 bases; junction bases outside the gene matches: 5. Germline CDR1 and CDR2: SGHRS and YFSETQ. The CDR3 has 16 residues. The CDR3 bases are TGCGCCAGCAGCTTCCCGGACAGGGGTCCCTACAATGAGCAGTTCTTC. Translating gives CASSFPDRGPYNEQFF.

The chain combines TRBV15 with TRBJ1-5, with D perhaps TRBD1 (5 bases). Germline V gives CDR1 LNHNV, CDR2 YYDKDF (reference sequence). The germline V and J ends were trimmed by 5 bases and 1 base, with 12 bases remaining between them. The CDR3 consists of 15 residues. DNA for the CDR3: TGTGCCACCAGCGAGGCGCGGACAAGCAATCAGCCCCAGCATTTT. It is translated as CATSEARTSNQPQHF.

Here the CDR3 reads CASSPLTGGHNEQFF. As DNA, the CDR3 is TGTGCCAGCAGCCCTCTCACCGGAGGGCACAATGAGCAGTTCTTC. The chain has TRBV7-9 and TRBJ2-1; tentative D call: TRBD2 (6 bases). V was shortened by 5 bases and J by 5 bases, with 16 bases between the two germline ends. Per the germline V gene, CDR1 is SEHNR and CDR2 is FQNEAQ (reference sequence). This CDR3 contains 15 residues.

The chain combines TRBV5-7 with TRBJ2-1; 7 positions match TRBD1. TRBV5-7 is treated as an ORF (open reading frame) with a function not yet certain. The CDR3 spans 14 residues. With V trimmed by 5 bases and J by 9 bases, 11 bases remained unmatched. The CDR3 protein is CASSYGQVRTEQFF. CDR3 sequence (DNA): TGTGCCAGCAGTTACGGACAGGTAAGGACTGAGCAGTTCTTC.

The chain links TRBV20-1 to TRBJ2-7; D not certain. Looked up from germline, CDR1 is DFQATT and CDR2 is SNEGSKA (reference sequence). Trimming took off 3 bases at V and 4 bases at J, with 7 bases between the two ends. This CDR3 spans 11 amino acids. CDR3 protein: CSASPGYEQYF. DNA of the CDR3: TGCAGTGCTAGCCCCGGTTACGAGCAGTACTTC.

The chain combines TRBV11-2 with TRBJ2-1, with TRBD2 matching 8 bases. There are 15 residues in the CDR3. V lost 5 bases, J lost 9 bases, and 12 bases stayed unmatched. Germline CDR1 and CDR2: SGHAT and FQNNGV. The CDR3 DNA reads TGTGCCAGCAGCCCACCGGGACTAGGGGATCGTGAGCAGTTCTTC. Translated, it gives CASSPPGLGDREQFF.

The chain employs TRBV11-2 and TRBJ2-3, with D tentatively TRBD2 (6 bases). Deletions cut 5 bases from V and 3 bases from J, with 9 bases between. Germline CDR1 is SGHAT and CDR2 is FQNNGV. This CDR3 comprises 13 residues. In DNA form, the CDR3 reads TGTGCCAGCAGCGCGACTAGTACAGATACGCAGTATTTT. Protein: CASSATSTDTQYF.

Remarks on this clone: Other DNA sequences within the sample encode an identical CDR3. The rearrangement joins TRBV9 to TRBJ2-1, with TRBD2 as a possible D gene (6 bases). In germline, CDR1 is SGDLS, CDR2 YYNGEE. The V and J ends lost 0 bases and 0 bases respectively, with 7 bases between them. This CDR3 has 15 amino acids. Here the CDR3 DNA reads TGTGCCAGCAGCGTAGTCGGGAGCTCCTACAATGAGCAGTTCTTC. The encoded protein is CASSVVGSSYNEQFF.

The CDR3 coding sequence is TGTGCCAGCAGCTTATACAGCGGGAGGACAGATACGCAGTATTTT. It is translated as CASSLYSGRTDTQYF. The chain links TRBV7-2 to TRBJ2-3; 9 bases are a match to TRBD2. This CDR3 comprises 15 residues. Germline V gene sequence: CDR1 SGHTA, CDR2 FQGNSA. Trimming took 2 bases from V and 3 from J; bases not matched to a gene: 3.

This clone was found a few times. The chain recombines TRBV28 with TRBJ2-3, with D possibly matching TRBD2 (6 bases). This CDR3 is built from 15 residues. Germline V gene lookup returns CDR1 MDHEN and CDR2 SYDVKM. The V end lost 5 bases, the J end lost 1 base, and 13 bases lay between the germline ends. The CDR3 region is CASSARDSGTDTQYF. The CDR3 DNA is TGTGCCAGCAGTGCCCGGGACTCGGGCACAGATACGCAGTATTTT.

This clone is medium-sized. This chain joins TRBV5-4 and TRBJ2-1, with 15 bases identical to TRBD2. The CDR3 has 18 amino acids. After removal of 2 bases from V and 3 bases from J, the junction contained 6 bases not matched to a gene. CDR1 and CDR2 from the germline V gene are SGHNT and YYREEE (reference sequence). The CDR3, as DNA: TGTGCCAGCAGCTTACCTGGACTAGCGGGGGGGAACTACAATGAGCAGTTCTTC. Translation gives CASSLPGLAGGNYNEQFF. Full variable domain (rest looked up from reference TRBV5-4 and TRBJ2-1): ETGVTQSPTHLIKTRGQQVTLRCSSQSGHNTVSWYQQALGQGPQFIFQYYREEENGRGNFPPRFSGLQFPNYSSELNVNALELDDSALYLCASSLPGLAGGNYNEQFFGPGTRLTVL.

The rearrangement links TRBV12-2 to TRBJ2-1; the DNA was not compared with TRBD2, the D call given in the table. TRBV12-2 is tagged as a pseudogene. The CDR3 is 13 amino acids. The CDR3 loop is CAKTSGRADEQFF. As DNA, the CDR3 is TGTGCAAAGACTAGCGGGAGGGCCGATGAGCAGTTCTTC.

The genes are TRBV29-1 and TRBJ2-7, with TRBD1 matching over 7 bases. V shed 2 bases, J shed 2 bases, and the junction held 6 bases outside the gene matches. Germline-derived CDR1 and CDR2 are SQVTM and ANQGSEA. There are 14 residues in the CDR3. In DNA, the CDR3 is TGCAGCGTTGAAACTAGGGACAGAGCCTACGAGCAGTACTTC. Residues: CSVETRDRAYEQYF.

Only one count was recorded for this clone. The genes are TRBV6-1 and TRBJ1-2, with 7 positions matching TRBD1. The length of the CDR3 is 16 residues. V lost 3 bases, J lost 4 bases, and 11 bases stayed unmatched. Germline V CDR1 and CDR2: MNHNS, SASEGT. The CDR3 DNA reads as TGTGCCAGCAGTGATGAAGGGTACAGGGGTTTCTATGGCTACACCTTC. Its protein product is CASSDEGYRGFYGYTF.

The chain links TRBV6-6 to TRBJ2-1; TRBD2 matches 7 bases. The CDR3 length is 15 residues. Germline V gene sequence: CDR1 MNHNY, CDR2 SVGAGI (reference sequence). V lost 0 bases and J lost 7; bases outside the gene matches: 6. CDR3 sequence reads: CASSYSAGAGNEQFF. The CDR3 DNA reads TGTGCCAGCAGTTACTCTGCGGGAGCTGGAAATGAGCAGTTCTTC.

The chain joins TRBV15 to TRBJ2-1; 8 nucleotides align to TRBD1. This CDR3 comprises 15 residues. V shed 3 bases and J 2 bases; nucleotides not matched to a gene: 3. Germline V lookup: CDR1 LNHNV, CDR2 YYDKDF (reference sequence). This CDR3 reads CATSRDREPYNEQFF. The DNA for the CDR3 is TGTGCCACCAGCAGGGACAGGGAACCCTACAATGAGCAGTTCTTC.

The rearrangement joins TRBV4-3 to TRBJ2-1; 7 bases are a match to TRBD2. CDR3 length equals 17 residues. Germline values: CDR1 LGHNA, CDR2 YSLEER. J gave up 4 bases and V 0 bases, and 9 bases lay outside the gene matches. This CDR3 reads CASSQDTSVLKYNEQFF. As DNA, the CDR3 is TGCGCCAGCAGCCAAGATACTAGCGTCCTCAAATACAATGAGCAGTTCTTC.

The chain recombines TRBV6-4 with TRBJ2-1; TRBD2 agrees at 10 bases. Germline values: CDR1 MRHNA, CDR2 SNTAGT. CDR3 length: 16 amino acids. V was clipped by 2 bases and J by 8 bases; unmatched bases: 9. The CDR3 sequence is CASSDDGASGSHEQFF. The CDR3 DNA reads as TGTGCCAGCAGTGACGATGGGGCTAGCGGGAGCCATGAGCAGTTCTTC.

CDR3 bases: TGCGCCAGCAGCTTGGGCGGGGGCAGGGGCTACACCTTC. Translated, it gives CASSLGGGRGYTF. V is TRBV5-1 and J is TRBJ1-2; tentatively, D is TRBD1 (6 bases). V dropped 0 bases and J dropped 8 bases, with 11 bases sitting between them. CDR1 SGHRS and CDR2 YFSETQ come from the germline V gene. The CDR3 runs to 13 residues. Full variable domain (rest looked up from reference TRBV5-1 and TRBJ1-2): KAGVTQTPRYLIKTRGQQVTLSCSPISGHRSVSWYQQTPGQGLQFLFEYFSETQRNKGNFPGRFSGRQFSNSRSEMNVSTLELGDSALYLCASSLGGGRGYTFGSGTRLTVV.

The chain employs TRBV5-6 and TRBJ2-7; 9 bases fit TRBD1. The length of the CDR3 is 16 residues. V gave up 0 bases and J gave up 2 bases; unmatched junction bases: 6. Looked up from germline, CDR1 is SGHDT and CDR2 is YYEEEE. As DNA, the CDR3 is TGTGCCAGCAGCTTGGCACAGGGGGCCTTTGCCTACGAGCAGTACTTC. Translated, it gives CASSLAQGAFAYEQYF.

This clone was seen once. The chain has TRBV5-1 and TRBJ2-3, with 7 bases matching TRBD1. The CDR3 has 13 residues. Germline CDR1 reads SGHRS; CDR2 reads YFSETQ. Trimming removed 6 bases from V and 5 bases from J; junction bases left unmatched: 6. The CDR3 loop reads CASKGQGEDTQYF. CDR3 sequence (DNA): TGCGCCAGCAAAGGGCAGGGGGAAGATACGCAGTATTTT.

This clone appeared a single time. The V call is TRBV29-1, the J call TRBJ1-2, with D unresolved. The CDR3 contains 12 residues. The V end lost 4 bases, the J end lost 2 bases, and 8 bases lay between the germline ends. CDR1 is SQVTM and CDR2 is ANQGSEA in the germline V gene. CDR3 nucleotide sequence: TGCAGCGTTGTGCGTGAGAACTATGGCTACACCTTC. It yields the protein CSVVRENYGYTF.